These 3 T cell receptor beta chains were sequenced from one sample in a study of identical twins. Via MiXCR, TCRdb re-called the 5' RACE reads, giving one row per CDR3 protein. This table holds about 530,000 distinct CDR3 sequences, about 15% found once. This same sample was also taken into another study, of yellow fever vaccine responses in identical twins.

Sequencing was performed on CD4+ T cells sorted from blood. Receptors were obtained from a woman aged 18-29 years in good health.

This clonotype was seen a few times. The chain employs TRBV5-1 and TRBJ2-5, with 8 bases lining up with TRBD1. The V segment lost 0 bases and the J segment 2 bases; nucleotides outside the gene matches: 6. CDR1 is SGHRS, CDR2 YFSETQ, per germline. The CDR3 loop spans 16 amino acids. CDR3 DNA sequence: TGCGCCAGCAGCTTGGGGGACAGGCGGGGACAAGAGACCCAGTACTTC. It encodes CASSLGDRRGQETQYF.

A note on this clonotype: One end of the junction fails to match germline, which may point to a read error. The chain is built from TRBV2 and TRBJ2-1, with 14 bases that match TRBD2. The CDR3 runs to 18 residues. Germline CDR1 SNHLY, CDR2 FYNNEI. In nucleotides, the CDR3 is TGTACCAGCAGTTTAATGGGGACTAGCGGGAGCGGGAGAAATGAGCAGTTCTTC. The encoded protein is CTSSLMGTSGSGRNEQFF. The full variable domain, in which reference TRBV2 and TRBJ2-1 provide the parts outside the CDR3, is EPEVTQTPSHQVTQMGQEVILRCVPISNHLYFYWYRQILGQKVEFLVSFYNNEISEKSEIFDDQFSVERPDGSNFTLKIRSTKLEDSAMYFCTSSLMGTSGSGRNEQFFGPGTRLTVL.

The V call is TRBV29-1, the J call TRBJ2-2, with D hard to call. Between the trimmed V and J ends, which lost 3 bases and 9 bases, there was a span of 17 bases. This CDR3 region has 14 residues. Germline values: CDR1 SQVTM, CDR2 ANQGSEA. This CDR3 is CSVDLPDAPRELFF. Written as DNA, the CDR3 is TGCAGCGTTGATTTGCCCGACGCGCCCCGGGAGCTGTTTTTT.